The 20 T cell receptor beta chains reported below all come from one sample, sequenced in a study of blood T cell repertoires in COVID-19. Method: immunoSEQ multiplex PCR; TCRdb's copy keeps in-frame clones and lacks some. The profile shows around 130,000 clones, over 75% of them singletons. Material: peripheral blood. The receptors stem from a man aged 60 to 75 with active or convalescent COVID-19.

V usage is TRBV5-5 and J usage is TRBJ1-6, with 7 bases aligning to TRBD1. The CDR3 covers 14 residues. V was clipped by 4 bases and J by 4 bases; unmatched bases: 2. Per germline, CDR1 SGHKS and CDR2 YYEKEE (reference sequence). This CDR3 reads CASSLGQYNSPLHF. As DNA, the CDR3 is TGTGCCAGCAGCCTGGGACAGTATAATTCACCCCTCCACTTT.

The chain uses TRBV6-5 and TRBJ2-1; D not certain. The CDR3 sequence is 13 residues long. V was pared by 6 bases and J by 2 bases, with 8 bases between. CDR1 is MNHEY, CDR2 SVGAGI, per germline. The CDR3 nucleotides are TGTGCCAGCAGACAGAGCCCCTACAATGAGCAGTTCTTC. Amino acids: CASRQSPYNEQFF.

CDR3 bases: TGTGCCAGCAGTTTAGCAGGGTTCGGGACTAATGAAAAACTGTTTTTT. Amino acid sequence: CASSLAGFGTNEKLFF. The rearrangement uses TRBV28 and TRBJ1-4; possible D gene TRBD1, 5 bases. The V and J ends lost 2 bases and 2 bases respectively, with 12 bases between them. The CDR3 is made up of 16 amino acids. Germline CDR1 and CDR2: MDHEN and SYDVKM.

This rearrangement joins TRBV28 to TRBJ2-7, with 11 positions matching TRBD2. The CDR3 length is 18 residues. V lost 3 bases, J lost 0 bases, and 10 bases stayed unmatched. CDR1 MDHEN and CDR2 SYDVKM come from the germline V gene. The DNA of the CDR3 is TGTGCCAGCAGTTTTGTGGTTAGCGGGAGGGTGAGCTCCTACGAGCAGTACTTC. It yields the protein CASSFVVSGRVSSYEQYF.

This clone came up once. The genes are TRBV5-1 and TRBJ1-6, with 9 bases matching TRBD1. V shed 1 base and J 6 bases; nucleotides not matched to a gene: 5. CDR3 length: 16 residues. Germline CDR1 is SGHRS and CDR2 is YFSETQ. This CDR3 reads CASSLRTGAGNSPLHF. CDR3 nucleotides: TGCGCCAGCAGCTTGAGGACAGGGGCGGGTAATTCACCCCTCCACTTT.

About this clone itself: The DNA is omitted, as the CDR3 cannot be located on it reliably, and the CDR3 follows TCRdb's listing. V and J are TRBV29-1 and TRBJ2-3; the table assigns TRBD2, which was not confirmed against the DNA. Germline lookup yields CDR1 SQVTM and CDR2 ANQGSEA. Inclusive of both ends, the CDR3 amounts to 13 amino acids. The CDR3 spells CSVGPGGPDTQYF.

The gene calls are TRBV6-1 and TRBJ1-5; the match to TRBD1 covers 8 bases. The CDR3 is 16 residues long. Trimming cost V 0 bases and J 2 bases; bases outside gene matches: 3. Germline V gives CDR1 MNHNS, CDR2 SASEGT. This chain's CDR3 is CASSEAGRGRNQPQHF. CDR3 nucleotides: TGTGCCAGCAGTGAAGCGGGCAGGGGGCGCAATCAGCCCCAGCATTTT.

The V call is TRBV4-2, the J call TRBJ2-7; 8 bases are shared with TRBD2. The CDR3 has 17 amino acids. After removal of 4 bases from V and 5 bases from J, the junction contained 16 bases not matched to a gene. Germline CDR1 LGHNA, CDR2 YNFKEQ. The CDR3 loop is CASSPSGTRGWENEQYF. Written as DNA, the CDR3 is TGTGCCAGCAGCCCCTCCGGGACTAGGGGTTGGGAGAACGAGCAGTACTTC.

The genes are TRBV18 and TRBJ1-2; maybe TRBD1 (6 bases). Per germline, CDR1 KGHSH and CDR2 LQKENI. V lost 3 bases to trimming and J lost 3 bases, with 11 bases between them. The CDR3 covers 14 residues. In DNA form, the CDR3 reads TGTGCCAGCTCACCCCTGGACAGTCACTATGGCTACACCTTC. Translating gives CASSPLDSHYGYTF.

V is TRBV9 and J is TRBJ2-7; no definite D call. Deletions cut 1 base from V and 2 bases from J, with 10 bases between. CDR3 size: 14 residues. Germline V gene lookup returns CDR1 SGDLS and CDR2 YYNGEE. The CDR3 loop reads CASSVSPDTYEQYF. CDR3 coding DNA: TGTGCCAGCAGCGTAAGCCCAGACACCTACGAGCAGTACTTC.

This chain links TRBV14 with TRBJ1-2, with 9 bases fitting TRBD1. The CDR3 consists of 15 residues. With 4 bases clipped from V and 4 bases from J, the junction kept 7 bases outside the gene matches. Germline V lookup: CDR1 SGHDN, CDR2 FVKESK. The CDR3 DNA is TGTGCCAGCAGCCTTCGACAGGGGGGCATCTATGGCTACACCTTC. Amino acid sequence: CASSLRQGGIYGYTF.

The CDR3 bases are TGCGCCAGCAGCCCGGAGGTAGTAGCGGGGGGACAAGAGACCCAGTACTTC. Its translation is CASSPEVVAGGQETQYF. The J gene is TRBJ2-5, the V gene TRBV5-1; 10 positions agree with TRBD2. With 4 bases clipped from V and 2 bases from J, the junction kept 11 bases outside the gene matches. CDR1 and CDR2 (germline): SGHRS, YFSETQ. The CDR3 extends over 17 amino acids.

The gene calls are TRBV6-6 and TRBJ2-3; D is perhaps TRBD2 (6 bases). This CDR3 comprises 15 residues. The germline CDR1 and CDR2 sequences are MNHNY and SVGAGI (reference sequence). V dropped 5 bases and J dropped 4 bases, with 16 bases sitting between them. CDR3 amino acids: CASSPGLTFADTQYF. CDR3 nucleotide sequence: TGTGCCAGCAGTCCGGGACTGACGTTCGCAGATACGCAGTATTTT.

The chain joins TRBV6-2 or TRBV6-3 to TRBJ2-1, with TRBD2 matching over 14 bases. The junction had 7 bases not matched to a gene; V was cut back by 0 bases and J by 9 bases. CDR1 MNHEY and CDR2 SVGEGT come from the germline V gene. The CDR3 consists of 17 residues. In DNA form, the CDR3 reads TGTGCCAGCAGTTACTCGCCGGGACTAGCGGGAGATACTGAGCAGTTCTTC. Protein: CASSYSPGLAGDTEQFF.

The genes are TRBV27 and TRBJ1-1; perhaps TRBD1 as D (6 bases). Trimming took 6 bases from V and 0 from J, leaving 14 bases between them. The length of the CDR3 is 15 residues. Looked up from germline, CDR1 is MNHEY and CDR2 is SMNVEV (reference sequence). CDR3 coding DNA: TGTGCCAGCAGCAACAGGGTAGGTATGAACACTGAAGCTTTCTTT. Its translation is CASSNRVGMNTEAFF.

The chain joins TRBV28 to TRBJ2-6, with 11 bases lining up with TRBD2. Germline CDR1 reads MDHEN; CDR2 reads SYDVKM. This CDR3 region has 17 residues. After removal of 6 bases from V and 4 bases from J, the junction contained 8 bases not matched to a gene. The chain's CDR3 is CASSISGRAPGANVLTF. In nucleotides, the CDR3 is TGTGCCAGCAGCATTAGCGGGAGGGCTCCAGGGGCCAACGTCCTGACTTTC.

V is TRBV6-5 and J is TRBJ1-2; D remains unclear. With 4 bases removed from V and 1 base from J, the gap between germline ends came to 7 bases. Germline V gives CDR1 MNHEY, CDR2 SVGAGI. The CDR3 spans 13 residues. DNA of the CDR3: TGTGCCAGCAGTTCTCCCTATAACTATGGCTACACCTTC. Protein product: CASSSPYNYGYTF.

The rearrangement links TRBV14 to TRBJ2-1; 7 bases are a match to TRBD2. CDR1 SGHDN and CDR2 FVKESK come from the germline V gene. V lost 4 bases, J lost 7 bases, and 13 bases stayed unmatched. This CDR3 is 16 amino acids long. As DNA, the CDR3 is TGTGCCAGCAGCCGCCGCGGAGCGGGACGACGGAATGAGCAGTTCTTC. It yields the protein CASSRRGAGRRNEQFF.

The chain couples TRBV5-1 to TRBJ2-3, with D possibly TRBD1 on 6 matching bases. The CDR3 sequence is 15 residues long. Per germline, CDR1 SGHRS and CDR2 YFSETQ. Trimming removed 0 bases at V and 0 bases at J, with 8 bases between. The CDR3 nucleotides read TGCGCCAGCAGCTTGGTGGGGGCTAGCACAGATACGCAGTATTTT. This gives the protein CASSLVGASTDTQYF.

Notes on this clone: The identical CDR3 is also encoded by other nucleotide sequences in the sample. The chain uses TRBV7-3 and TRBJ2-3, with D possibly matching TRBD1 (6 bases). Trimming removed 5 bases from V and 2 bases from J, with 11 bases in between. Germline V gene lookup returns CDR1 SGHTA and CDR2 FQGTGA. CDR3 length equals 14 residues. The CDR3 reads CASSLGGNTDTQYF. CDR3 nucleotide sequence: TGTGCCAGCAGCCTAGGGGGAAACACAGATACGCAGTATTTT.